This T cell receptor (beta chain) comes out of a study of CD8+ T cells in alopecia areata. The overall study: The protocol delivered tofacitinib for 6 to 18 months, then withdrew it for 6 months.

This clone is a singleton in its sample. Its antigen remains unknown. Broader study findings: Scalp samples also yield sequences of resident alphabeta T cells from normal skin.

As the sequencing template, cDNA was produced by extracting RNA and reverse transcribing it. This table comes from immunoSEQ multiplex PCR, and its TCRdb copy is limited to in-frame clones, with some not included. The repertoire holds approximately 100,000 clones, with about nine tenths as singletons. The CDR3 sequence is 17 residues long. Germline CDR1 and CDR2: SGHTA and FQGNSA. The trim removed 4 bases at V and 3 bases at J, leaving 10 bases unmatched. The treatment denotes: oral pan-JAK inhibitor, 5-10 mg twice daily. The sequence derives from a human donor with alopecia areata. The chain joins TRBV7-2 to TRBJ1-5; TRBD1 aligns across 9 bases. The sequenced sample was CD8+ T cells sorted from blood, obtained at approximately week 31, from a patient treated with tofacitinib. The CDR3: CASSSLAGTGSNQPQHF. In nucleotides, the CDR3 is TGTGCCAGCAGCTCTTTGGCGGGGACAGGGTCCAATCAGCCCCAGCATTTT.